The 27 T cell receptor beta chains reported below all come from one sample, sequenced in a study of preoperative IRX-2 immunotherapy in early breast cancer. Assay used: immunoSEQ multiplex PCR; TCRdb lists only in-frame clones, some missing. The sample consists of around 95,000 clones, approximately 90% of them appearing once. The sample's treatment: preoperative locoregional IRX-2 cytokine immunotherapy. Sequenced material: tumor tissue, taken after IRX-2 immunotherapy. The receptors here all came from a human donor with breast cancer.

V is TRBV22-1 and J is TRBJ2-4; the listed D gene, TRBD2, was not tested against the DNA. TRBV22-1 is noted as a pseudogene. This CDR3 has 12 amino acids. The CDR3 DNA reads TGTGCCAGCAGTTTGGGGAGAAACATTCAGTACTTC. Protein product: CASSLGRNIQYF.

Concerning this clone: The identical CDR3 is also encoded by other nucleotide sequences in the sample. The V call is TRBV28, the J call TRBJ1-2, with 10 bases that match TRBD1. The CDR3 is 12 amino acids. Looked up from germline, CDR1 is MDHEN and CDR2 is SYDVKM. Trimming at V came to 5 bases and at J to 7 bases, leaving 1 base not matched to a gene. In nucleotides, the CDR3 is TGTGCCAGCAGTAGGACAGGGGGTGGCTACACCTTC. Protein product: CASSRTGGGYTF.

CDR3 DNA: TGCAGCGTCGCCGTCGTGTCGGGCACTGAAGCTTTCTTT. It translates to CSVAVVSGTEAFF. This chain connects TRBV29-1 to TRBJ1-1; D is unresolved. CDR1 and CDR2 (germline): SQVTM, ANQGSEA. The length of the CDR3 is 13 residues. Trimming removed 6 bases at V and 4 bases at J, with 15 bases between.

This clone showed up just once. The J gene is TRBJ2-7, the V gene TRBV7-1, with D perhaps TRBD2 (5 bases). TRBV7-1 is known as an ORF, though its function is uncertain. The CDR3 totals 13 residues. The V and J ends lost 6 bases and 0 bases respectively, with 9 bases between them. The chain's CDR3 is CASSLGNSYEQYF. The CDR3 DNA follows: TGTGCCAGCAGTCTCGGGAACTCCTACGAGCAGTACTTC.

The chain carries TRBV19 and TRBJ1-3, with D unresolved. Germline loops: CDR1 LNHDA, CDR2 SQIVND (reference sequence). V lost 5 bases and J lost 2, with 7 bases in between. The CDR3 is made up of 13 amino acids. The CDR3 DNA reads TGTGCCAGTAGTCCGGAACCTGGAAACACCATATATTTT. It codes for CASSPEPGNTIYF.

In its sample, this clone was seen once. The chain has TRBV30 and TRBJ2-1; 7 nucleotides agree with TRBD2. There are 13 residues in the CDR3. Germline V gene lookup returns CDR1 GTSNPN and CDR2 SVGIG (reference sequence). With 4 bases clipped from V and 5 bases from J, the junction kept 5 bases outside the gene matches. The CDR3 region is CAWTPAGNNEQFF. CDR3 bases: TGTGCCTGGACCCCAGCGGGGAACAATGAGCAGTTCTTC.

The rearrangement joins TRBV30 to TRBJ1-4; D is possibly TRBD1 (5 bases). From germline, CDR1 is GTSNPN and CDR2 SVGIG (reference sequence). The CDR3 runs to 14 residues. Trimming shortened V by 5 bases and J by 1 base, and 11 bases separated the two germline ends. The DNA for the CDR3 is TGTGCCTGGGACGCTCAGGGAACTAATGAAAAACTGTTTTTT. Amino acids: CAWDAQGTNEKLFF.

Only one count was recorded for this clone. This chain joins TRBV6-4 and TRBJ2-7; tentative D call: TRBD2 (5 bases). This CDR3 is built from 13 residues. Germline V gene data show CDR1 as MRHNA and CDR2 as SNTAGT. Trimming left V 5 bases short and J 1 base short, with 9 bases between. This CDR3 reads CASSYGVSYEQYF. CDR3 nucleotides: TGTGCCAGCAGTTACGGGGTGTCCTACGAGCAGTACTTC.

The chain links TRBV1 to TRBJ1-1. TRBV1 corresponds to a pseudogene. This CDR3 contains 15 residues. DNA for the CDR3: TGCGCCAGCAGCATCACACCCAGTATGAGCACTGAAGCTTTCTTT. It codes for CASSITPSMSTEAFF.

The DNA of the CDR3 is TGCAGCGTTGAGGGCGGGACAAACTACGAGCAGTACTTC. Amino acid sequence: CSVEGGTNYEQYF. This sequence joins TRBV29-1 and TRBJ2-7, with D possibly being TRBD1 or TRBD2 (6 bases each). The CDR3 loop spans 13 amino acids. Germline V gene data show CDR1 as SQVTM and CDR2 as ANQGSEA. The germline V and J ends were trimmed by 3 bases and 3 bases, with 12 bases remaining between them.

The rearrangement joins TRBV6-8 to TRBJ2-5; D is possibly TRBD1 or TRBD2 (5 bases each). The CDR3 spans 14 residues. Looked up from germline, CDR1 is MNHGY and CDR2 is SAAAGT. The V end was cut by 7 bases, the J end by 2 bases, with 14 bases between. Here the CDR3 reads CASNRRGVQETQYF. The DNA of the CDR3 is TGTGCCAGCAACCGGAGAGGGGTACAAGAGACCCAGTACTTC.

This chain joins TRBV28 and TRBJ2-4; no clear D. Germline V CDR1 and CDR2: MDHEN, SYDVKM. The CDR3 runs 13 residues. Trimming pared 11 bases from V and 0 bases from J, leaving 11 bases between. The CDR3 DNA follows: TGTGCCGGTAGTGCGTCAGCCAAAAACATTCAGTACTTC. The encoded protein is CAGSASAKNIQYF.

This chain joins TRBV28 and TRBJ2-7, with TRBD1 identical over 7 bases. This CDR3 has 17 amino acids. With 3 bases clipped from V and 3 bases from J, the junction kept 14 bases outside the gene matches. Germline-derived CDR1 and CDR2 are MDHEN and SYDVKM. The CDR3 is CASSFLRAGTAFYEQYF. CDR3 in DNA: TGTGCCAGCAGTTTTCTACGTGCCGGGACAGCCTTCTACGAGCAGTACTTC.

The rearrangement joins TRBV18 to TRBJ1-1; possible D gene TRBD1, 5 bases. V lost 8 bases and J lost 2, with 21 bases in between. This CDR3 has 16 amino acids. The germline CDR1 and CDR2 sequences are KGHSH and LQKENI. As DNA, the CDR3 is TGTGCCAGCCGCACAGGTTGGGGCGGAGGAAACACTGAAGCTTTCTTT. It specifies CASRTGWGGGNTEAFF.

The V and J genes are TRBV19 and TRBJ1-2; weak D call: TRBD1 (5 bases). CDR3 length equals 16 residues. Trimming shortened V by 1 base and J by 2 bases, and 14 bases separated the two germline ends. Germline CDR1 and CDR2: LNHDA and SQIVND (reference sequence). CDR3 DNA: TGTGCCAGTAGTATAGTTCCGGGACGCCCAAACTATGGCTACACCTTC. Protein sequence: CASSIVPGRPNYGYTF.

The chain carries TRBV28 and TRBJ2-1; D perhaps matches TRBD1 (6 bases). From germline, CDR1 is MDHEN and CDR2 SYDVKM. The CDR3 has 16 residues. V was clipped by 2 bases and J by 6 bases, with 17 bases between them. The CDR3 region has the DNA TGTGCCAGCAGTTTAGTTCAGGGGAGTCAGGGCAATGAGCAGTTCTTC. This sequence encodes CASSLVQGSQGNEQFF.

CDR3 in DNA: TGTGCCAGGACCCAAGGACAGGGGAATGAAAAACTGTTTTTT. Translation gives CARTQGQGNEKLFF. The chain combines TRBV19 with TRBJ1-4; 9 bases align to TRBD1. CDR3 length equals 14 residues. Germline V lookup: CDR1 LNHDA, CDR2 SQIVND (reference sequence). The J segment lost 5 bases and the V segment lost 9 bases, leaving 7 bases of the junction unmatched.

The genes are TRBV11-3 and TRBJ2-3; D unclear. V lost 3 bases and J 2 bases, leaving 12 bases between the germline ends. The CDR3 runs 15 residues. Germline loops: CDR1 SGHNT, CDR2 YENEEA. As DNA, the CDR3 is TGTGCCAGCAGCTTGTTTCTGGCTTACACAGATACGCAGTATTTT. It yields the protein CASSLFLAYTDTQYF.

CDR3 protein: CASREAGQASGGYTF. The CDR3 DNA reads TGTGCCAGTAGAGAAGCGGGACAGGCGTCTGGTGGCTACACCTTC. This chain joins TRBV19 and TRBJ1-2, with 8 bases matching TRBD1. Germline values: CDR1 LNHDA, CDR2 SQIVND (reference sequence). The length of the CDR3 is 15 residues. J gave up 7 bases and V 6 bases, and 13 bases lay outside the gene matches.

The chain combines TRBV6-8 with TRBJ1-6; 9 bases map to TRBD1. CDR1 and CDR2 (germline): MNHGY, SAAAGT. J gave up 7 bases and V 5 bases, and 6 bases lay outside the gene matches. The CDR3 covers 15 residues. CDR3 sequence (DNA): TGTGCCAGCAGTGGAGACAGGGGGTGGAATTCACCCCTCCACTTT. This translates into CASSGDRGWNSPLHF.

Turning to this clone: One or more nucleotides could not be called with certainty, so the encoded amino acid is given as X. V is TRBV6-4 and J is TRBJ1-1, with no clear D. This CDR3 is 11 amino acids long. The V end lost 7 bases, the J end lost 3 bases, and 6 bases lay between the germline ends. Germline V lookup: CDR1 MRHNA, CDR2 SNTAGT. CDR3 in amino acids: CASTXDTEAFF. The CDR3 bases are TGTGCCAGCACGRRGGACACTGAAGCTTTCTTT.

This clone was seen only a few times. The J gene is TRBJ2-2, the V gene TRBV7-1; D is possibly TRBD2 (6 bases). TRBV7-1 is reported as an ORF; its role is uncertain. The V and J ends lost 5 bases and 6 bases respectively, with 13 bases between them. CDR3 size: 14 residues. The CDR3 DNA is TGTGCCAGCAGCAGGGACTCCGGGTCCGGGGAGCTGTTTTTT. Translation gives CASSRDSGSGELFF.

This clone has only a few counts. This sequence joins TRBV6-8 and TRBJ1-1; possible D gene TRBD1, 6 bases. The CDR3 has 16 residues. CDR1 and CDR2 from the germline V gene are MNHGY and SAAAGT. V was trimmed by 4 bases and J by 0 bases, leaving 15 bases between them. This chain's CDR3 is CASSLEGTHMNTEAFF. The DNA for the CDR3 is TGTGCCAGCAGTTTAGAGGGGACACATATGAACACTGAAGCTTTCTTT.

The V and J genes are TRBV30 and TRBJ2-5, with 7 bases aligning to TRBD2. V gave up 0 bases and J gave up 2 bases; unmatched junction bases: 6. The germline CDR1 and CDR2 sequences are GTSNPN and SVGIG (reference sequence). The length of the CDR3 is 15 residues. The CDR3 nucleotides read TGTGCCTGGAGTGTAATAGCTAGCGGACAAGAGACCCAGTACTTC. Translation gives CAWSVIASGQETQYF. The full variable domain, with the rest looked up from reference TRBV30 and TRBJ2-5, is SQTIHQWPATLVQPVGSPLSLECTVEGTSNPNLYWYRQAAGRGLQLLFYSVGIGQISSEVPQNLSASRPQDRQFILSSKKLLLSDSGFYLCAWSVIASGQETQYFGPGTRLLVL.

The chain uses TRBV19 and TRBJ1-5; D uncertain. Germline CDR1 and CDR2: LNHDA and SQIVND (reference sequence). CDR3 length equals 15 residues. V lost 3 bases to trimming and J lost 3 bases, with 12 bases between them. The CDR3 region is CASSILKGFNQPQHF. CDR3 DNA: TGTGCCAGTAGTATTCTTAAGGGATTCAATCAGCCCCAGCATTTT.

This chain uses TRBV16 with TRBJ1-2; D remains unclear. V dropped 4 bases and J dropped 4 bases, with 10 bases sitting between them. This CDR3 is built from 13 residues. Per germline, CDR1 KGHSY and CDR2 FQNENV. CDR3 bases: TGTGCCAGCAGCCCCTCTACGGGCTATGGCTACACCTTC. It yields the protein CASSPSTGYGYTF. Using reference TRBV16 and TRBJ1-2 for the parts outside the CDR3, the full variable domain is GEEVAQTPKHLVRGEGQKAKLYCAPIKGHSYVFWYQQVLKNEFKFLISFQNENVFDETGMPKERFSAKCLPNSPCSLEIQATKLEDSAVYFCASSPSTGYGYTFGSGTRLTVV.

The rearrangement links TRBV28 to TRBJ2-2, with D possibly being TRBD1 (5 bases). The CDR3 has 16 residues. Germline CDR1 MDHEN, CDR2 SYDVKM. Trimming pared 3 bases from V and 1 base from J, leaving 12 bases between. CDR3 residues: CASSFDSLVNTGELFF. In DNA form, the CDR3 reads TGTGCCAGCAGTTTTGACAGCCTAGTGAACACCGGGGAGCTGTTTTTT.